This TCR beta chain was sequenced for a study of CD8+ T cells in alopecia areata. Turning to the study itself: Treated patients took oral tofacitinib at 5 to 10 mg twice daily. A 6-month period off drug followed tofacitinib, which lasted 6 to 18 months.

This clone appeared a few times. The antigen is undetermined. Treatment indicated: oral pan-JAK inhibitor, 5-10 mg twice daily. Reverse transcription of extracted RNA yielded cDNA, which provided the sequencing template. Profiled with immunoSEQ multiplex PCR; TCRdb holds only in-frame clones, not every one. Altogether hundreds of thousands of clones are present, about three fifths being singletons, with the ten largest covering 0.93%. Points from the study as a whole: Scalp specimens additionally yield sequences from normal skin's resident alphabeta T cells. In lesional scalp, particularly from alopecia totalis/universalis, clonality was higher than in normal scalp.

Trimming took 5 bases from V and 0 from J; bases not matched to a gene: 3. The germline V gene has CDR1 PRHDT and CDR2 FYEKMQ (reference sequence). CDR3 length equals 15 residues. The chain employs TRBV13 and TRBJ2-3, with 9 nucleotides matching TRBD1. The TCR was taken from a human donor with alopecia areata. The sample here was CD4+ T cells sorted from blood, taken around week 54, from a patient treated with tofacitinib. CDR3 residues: CASSKGQGSTDTQYF. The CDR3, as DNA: TGTGCCAGCAGCAAGGGACAGGGAAGCACAGATACGCAGTATTTT. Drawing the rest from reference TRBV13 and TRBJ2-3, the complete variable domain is AAGVIQSPRHLIKEKRETATLKCYPIPRHDTVYWYQQGPGQDPQFLISFYEKMQSDKGSIPDRFSAQQFSDYHSELNMSSLELGDSALYFCASSKGQGSTDTQYFGPGTRLTVL.